These 3 T cell receptor beta chains share one sample of origin, sequenced in a study of T cells in Graves' hyperthyroidism and ophthalmopathy. The investigators amplified TCR beta CDR3 regions from RNA transcripts. First-round RT-PCR of the TCR CDR3 relied on the HTBI primer set. TCRdb ran MiXCR on the multiplex PCR reads and lists one entry per CDR3 protein. The sample records about 500,000 distinct CDR3 sequences, roughly 16% being singletons. The sample taken for sequencing was blood. These receptors were obtained from a woman aged 25-40 years with Graves' ophthalmopathy.

This clonotype was counted a few times. V is TRBV6-1 and J is TRBJ2-7; TRBD2 might be the D (5 bases). Trimming took 8 bases from V and 4 from J, leaving 21 bases between them. Per germline, CDR1 MNHNS and CDR2 SASEGT. The CDR3 spans 15 residues. CDR3 sequence reads: CASRPGVEALYEQYF. For the CDR3, the DNA is TGTGCCAGCCGACCCGGTGTGGAGGCTTTGTACGAGCAGTACTTC.

Ten or more counts support this clonotype. V and J are TRBV3-1 and TRBJ2-3, with 12 bases fitting TRBD2. This CDR3 has 17 residues. Germline lookup yields CDR1 LGHDT and CDR2 YNNKEL (reference sequence). J gave up 2 bases and V 4 bases, and 7 bases lay outside the gene matches. CDR3 in DNA: TGTGCCAGCAGCCCAAGACTAGCGGGAGAGAACACAGATACGCAGTATTTT. This translates into CASSPRLAGENTDTQYF.

This clonotype has ten or more counts. The chain is built from TRBV7-3 and TRBJ2-1; TRBD2 matches 9 bases. Germline assignment: CDR1 SGHTA and CDR2 FQGTGA. This CDR3 spans 15 amino acids. V gave up 5 bases and J gave up 8 bases; unmatched junction bases: 10. CDR3 coding DNA: TGTGCCAGCAGCATAGGGACTAGCCGGAGGGATGAGCAGTTCTTC. It encodes CASSIGTSRRDEQFF.